These 12 T cell receptor beta chains originate from one sample sequenced in a study of T-cell reconstitution after alpha-beta-depleted transplantation in children (dated by TCRdb to 2016 to 2018). Library construction relied on PCR. Sequencer: Illumina HiSeq 2500. TCR library preparation used molecular barcoding, with unique molecular identifiers applied to normalize quantification of the TCRbeta repertoire. TCRdb cleaned the public reads at Q25 with fastp, built clones with MiXCR and kept in-frame beta chains. CDR3 protein duplicates are merged, each entry listing the most common genes and DNA. In all, the sample holds hundreds of thousands of distinct CDR3 sequences, and 16% of those were seen once. 5% of the sample is held by the ten biggest clonotypes. The treatment or condition label of this sample denotes: allogeneic hematopoietic cell transplantation with graft depleted of TCRalphabeta T cells and CD19 B cells.

The material was PBMCs, mostly from graft donor cells, obtained 360 days after TCRalphabeta/CD19-depleted stem cell transplant. These receptors originate from a male patient between 10 and 17 years old who had a stem cell transplant for acute lymphoblastic leukemia, so the T cells may come from the graft donor.

V and J are TRBV4-2 and TRBJ2-2; 7 positions agree with TRBD2. Trimming at V came to 1 base and at J to 6 bases, leaving 11 bases not matched to a gene. The length of the CDR3 is 17 residues. Germline CDR1 reads LGHNA; CDR2 reads YNFKEQ. The CDR3 DNA is TGTGCCAGCAGCCAAGGGGAGTGGGAGGGCCTCTCCGGGGAGCTGTTTTTT. Translation: CASSQGEWEGLSGELFF.

This clonotype occurred a few times. This chain links TRBV2 with TRBJ2-4; D is undetermined. V was clipped by 4 bases and J by 2 bases, with 15 bases between them. This CDR3 is built from 16 residues. The germline V gene encodes CDR1 SNHLY and CDR2 FYNNEI. For the CDR3, the DNA is TGTGCCAGCAGTGTCCACGGGCGTGGGACCAAAAACATTCAGTACTTC. Amino acid sequence: CASSVHGRGTKNIQYF. The entire variable domain, with the rest obtained from reference TRBV2 and TRBJ2-4, is as follows: EPEVTQTPSHQVTQMGQEVILRCVPISNHLYFYWYRQILGQKVEFLVSFYNNEISEKSEIFDDQFSVERPDGSNFTLKIRSTKLEDSAMYFCASSVHGRGTKNIQYFGAGTRLSVL.

The chain joins TRBV6-1 to TRBJ1-2; D is unresolved. The V end was cut by 2 bases, the J end by 3 bases, with 19 bases between. Germline V lookup: CDR1 MNHNS, CDR2 SASEGT. The CDR3 consists of 17 residues. The CDR3 region has the DNA TGTGCCAGCAGTGAAAAGCCCGAACTGATATGGGACTATGGCTACACCTTC. Protein: CASSEKPELIWDYGYTF.

This clonotype was seen only a few times. This chain connects TRBV4-1 to TRBJ2-1; the match to TRBD2 covers 8 bases. The V and J ends lost 5 bases and 6 bases, in that order; junction bases with no gene match: 12. CDR1 is MGHRA and CDR2 is YSYEKL in the germline V gene. The CDR3 loop spans 16 amino acids. CDR3 in amino acids: CASSTRGLGGGNEQFF. The CDR3 coding sequence is TGCGCCAGCAGCACAAGGGGACTAGGGGGTGGCAATGAGCAGTTCTTC.

To note about this clonotype: An end of the junction differs from the germline gene, which may be a read error. The J gene is TRBJ1-4, the V gene TRBV19; possibly TRBD1 for D (5 bases). Germline V gene data show CDR1 as LNHDA and CDR2 as SQIVND (reference sequence). This CDR3 contains 14 residues. The CDR3 reads CDSSIQQVNEKLFF. CDR3 DNA sequence: TGTGACAGTAGTATCCAACAGGTGAATGAAAAACTGTTTTTT.

J is TRBJ2-7 and V is TRBV6-6; D is possibly TRBD1 or TRBD2 (5 bases each). The CDR3 runs 13 residues. Trimming removed 0 bases from V and 5 bases from J, with 8 bases in between. Germline V gives CDR1 MNHNY, CDR2 SVGAGI (reference sequence). The CDR3 sequence: CASSYSGGNEQYF. The CDR3 coding sequence is TGTGCCAGCAGTTACTCTGGGGGTAACGAGCAGTACTTC.

V and J are TRBV12-3 or TRBV12-4 and TRBJ2-7, with D perhaps matching TRBD1 or TRBD2 (5 bases each). With 8 bases removed from V and 7 bases from J, the gap between germline ends came to 12 bases. CDR3 length: 11 amino acids. The CDR3 loop is CASFQGGEQYF. Here the CDR3 DNA reads TGTGCCAGCTTTCAGGGCGGGGAGCAGTACTTC.

The rearrangement joins TRBV10-3 to TRBJ2-7; perhaps D is TRBD1 or TRBD2 (7 bases each). The CDR3 is 14 amino acids. The germline V gene has CDR1 ENHRY and CDR2 SYGVKD. V gave up 7 bases and J gave up 5 bases, with 18 bases separating them. This chain's CDR3 is CAITNQGGGNEQYF. As DNA, the CDR3 is TGTGCCATCACTAATCAGGGAGGGGGCAACGAGCAGTACTTC.

This clonotype was recorded a few times. The chain employs TRBV4-1 and TRBJ2-6, with 13 nucleotides matching TRBD2. Germline values: CDR1 MGHRA, CDR2 YSYEKL. CDR3 size: 17 residues. The trim removed 2 bases at V and 10 bases at J, leaving 8 bases unmatched. The CDR3 loop reads CASSQPPGLAGTNVLTF. In DNA, the CDR3 is TGCGCCAGCAGCCAACCCCCGGGACTAGCGGGAACTAACGTCCTGACTTTC.

This clonotype was counted many times. V is TRBV28 and J is TRBJ2-1, with D unclear. The CDR3 consists of 11 residues. Trimming shortened V by 8 bases and J by 4 bases, and 6 bases separated the two germline ends. Germline-derived CDR1 and CDR2 are MDHEN and SYDVKM. The CDR3 region has the DNA TGTGCCAGCGGAAAGTACAATGAGCAGTTCTTC. This encodes CASGKYNEQFF. Supplemented by reference TRBV28 and TRBJ2-1, the full variable domain reads DVKVTQSSRYLVKRTGEKVFLECVQDMDHENMFWYRQDPGLGLRLIYFSYDVKMKEKGDIPEGYSVSREKKERFSLILESASTNQTSMYLCASGKYNEQFFGPGTRLTVL.

This clonotype was counted many times. The V call is TRBV5-1, the J call TRBJ2-7, with TRBD2 as a possible D gene (6 bases). Germline V gives CDR1 SGHRS, CDR2 YFSETQ. V lost 3 bases to trimming and J lost 2 bases, with 15 bases between them. There are 15 residues in the CDR3. CDR3 in amino acids: CASSSSVGGTYEQYF. The CDR3 DNA is TGCGCCAGCAGCTCCTCCGTTGGCGGGACCTACGAGCAGTACTTC.

V usage is TRBV6-5 and J usage is TRBJ2-7; D remains unclear. Germline CDR1 reads MNHEY; CDR2 reads SVGAGI. This CDR3 region has 16 residues. Trimming removed 0 bases at V and 1 base at J, with 13 bases between. The DNA of the CDR3 is TGTGCCAGCAGTTACTCGATCTCCGCAGCATCCTACGAGCAGTACTTC. The encoded protein is CASSYSISAASYEQYF.